The 28 T cell receptor beta chains in this list originate from one sample, sequenced in a study of blood T cell repertoires in COVID-19. The table came from immunoSEQ multiplex PCR; TCRdb's copy has only in-frame clones and leaves some out. The sample records around 250,000 clones, almost 85% being singletons. Sample: peripheral blood. These receptors were collected from a woman aged 80 or over with acute or convalescent COVID-19.

The rearrangement uses TRBV5-6 and TRBJ2-7, with D possibly matching TRBD2 (6 bases). Trimming removed 2 bases at V and 6 bases at J, with 12 bases between. CDR1 SGHDT and CDR2 YYEEEE come from the germline V gene. The CDR3 is 13 residues long. The CDR3 protein is CASSFPGGAEQYF. The CDR3 nucleotides are TGTGCCAGCAGCTTCCCCGGGGGTGCCGAGCAGTACTTC.

V and J are TRBV7-3 and TRBJ1-6; D may be TRBD1 (6 bases). The CDR3 covers 13 residues. The V and J ends lost 5 bases and 6 bases respectively, with 8 bases between them. CDR1 is SGHTA and CDR2 is FQGTGA in the germline V gene. CDR3 nucleotide sequence: TGTGCCAGCAGCGCGGACAGTAATTCACCCCTCCACTTT. This encodes CASSADSNSPLHF.

This rearrangement joins TRBV5-1 to TRBJ2-1; D may be TRBD2 (6 bases). This CDR3 has 16 residues. Trimming pared 5 bases from V and 1 base from J, leaving 16 bases between. Germline V gene sequence: CDR1 SGHRS, CDR2 YFSETQ. As DNA, the CDR3 is TGCGCCAGCAGGCCCTTTGTAGCGGATTCCTACAATGAGCAGTTCTTC. This encodes CASRPFVADSYNEQFF.

The CDR3, as DNA: TGTGCCAGTAGTGCGGACAGGATTAACTATGGCTACACCTTC. It codes for CASSADRINYGYTF. The chain combines TRBV19 with TRBJ1-2; 7 bases agree with TRBD1. V gave up 5 bases and J gave up 1 base; unmatched junction bases: 4. This CDR3 contains 14 residues. Germline-derived CDR1 and CDR2 are LNHDA and SQIVND (reference sequence). The complete variable domain, with remaining parts taken from reference TRBV19 and TRBJ1-2, reads DGGITQSPKYLFRKEGQNVTLSCEQNLNHDAMYWYRQDPGQGLRLIYYSQIVNDFQKGDIAEGYSVSREKKESFPLTVTSAQKNPTAFYLCASSADRINYGYTFGSGTRLTVV.

The chain combines TRBV4-1 with TRBJ2-1; 13 nucleotides align to TRBD2. The CDR3 length is 19 residues. Trimming cost V 1 base and J 2 bases; bases outside gene matches: 8. Germline-derived CDR1 and CDR2 are MGHRA and YSYEKL. The chain's CDR3 is CASSQARTSGSTPYNEQFF. The CDR3 DNA is TGCGCCAGCAGCCAAGCAAGGACTAGCGGGAGTACCCCCTACAATGAGCAGTTCTTC.

This clone was recorded a few times. This chain connects TRBV4-1 to TRBJ1-6; no reliable D call. Germline V gene sequence: CDR1 MGHRA, CDR2 YSYEKL. Trimming removed 4 bases from V and 5 bases from J, with 9 bases in between. The CDR3 is 14 residues long. DNA for the CDR3: TGCGCCAGCAGCCCCCAGATCGATAATTCACCCCTCCACTTT. Its protein is CASSPQIDNSPLHF.

The chain carries TRBV5-1 and TRBJ2-5; 9 bases fit TRBD1. Germline trimming cut 0 bases from V and 1 base from J; bases unmatched to any gene: 4. The length of the CDR3 is 16 residues. Germline assignment: CDR1 SGHRS and CDR2 YFSETQ. The CDR3 protein is CASSLGGQGLQETQYF. The CDR3 DNA reads TGCGCCAGCAGCTTGGGGGGACAGGGCCTCCAAGAGACCCAGTACTTC.

The CDR3 spells CASGTLSSPLHF. CDR3 nucleotide sequence: TGTGCCAGCGGGACACTGTCTTCACCCCTCCACTTT. The V call is TRBV5-8, the J call TRBJ1-6; tentative D call: TRBD1 (6 bases). The germline gives CDR1 SGHTS, CDR2 YDEGEE. V shed 7 bases and J shed 9 bases, with 11 bases lying between them. This CDR3 spans 12 amino acids.

The V gene is TRBV3-1 (or the pseudogene TRBV3-2), the J gene TRBJ1-2, with D hard to call. Trimming cost V 0 bases and J 7 bases, with 12 bases left between them. This CDR3 has 14 residues. Germline V gene lookup returns CDR1 LGHDT and CDR2 YNNKEL (reference sequence). The CDR3 is CASSQEPGVGGYTF. CDR3 nucleotides: TGTGCCAGCAGCCAAGAACCCGGGGTGGGTGGCTACACCTTC.

The chain carries TRBV6-6 and TRBJ2-1, with 9 bases fitting TRBD2. Germline CDR1 reads MNHNY; CDR2 reads SVGAGI (reference sequence). CDR3 length: 12 residues. The trim removed 2 bases at V and 12 bases at J, leaving 2 bases unmatched. The CDR3 loop is CASSYGREGQFF. CDR3 nucleotide sequence: TGTGCCAGCAGTTACGGGCGGGAGGGGCAGTTCTTC.

The gene calls are TRBV27 and TRBJ2-2; 10 nucleotides align to TRBD2. The CDR3 loop spans 14 amino acids. The germline V gene encodes CDR1 MNHEY and CDR2 SMNVEV (reference sequence). V shed 8 bases, J shed 5 bases, and the junction held 5 bases outside the gene matches. The CDR3 sequence is CASRGLAETGELFF. Written as DNA, the CDR3 is TGTGCCAGCCGTGGACTAGCGGAGACCGGGGAGCTGTTTTTT.

This chain connects TRBV14 to TRBJ1-4, with D possibly matching TRBD1 (5 bases). Germline-derived CDR1 and CDR2 are SGHDN and FVKESK. The CDR3 is 16 amino acids. V lost 1 base, J lost 0 bases, and 9 bases lay in between. CDR3 nucleotides: TGTGCCAGCAGCCAAGGAGTGACAGCAACTAATGAAAAACTGTTTTTT. Protein product: CASSQGVTATNEKLFF.

This clone has a handful of counts. The chain has TRBV6-6 and TRBJ2-1; unclear D gene. CDR3 length: 14 residues. V lost 0 bases and J 4 bases, leaving 7 bases between the germline ends. Looked up from germline, CDR1 is MNHNY and CDR2 is SVGAGI (reference sequence). The CDR3 here is CASSYSSNYNEQFF. The CDR3, as DNA: TGTGCCAGCAGTTACTCTTCAAATTACAATGAGCAGTTCTTC.

The chain's CDR3 is CASSESGTGGQPQHF. CDR3 nucleotide sequence: TGTGCCAGCAGTGAATCCGGGACAGGGGGACAGCCCCAGCATTTT. The chain employs TRBV25-1 and TRBJ1-5; 11 bases agree with TRBD1. From germline, CDR1 is MGHDK and CDR2 SYGVNS. V shed 1 base, J shed 7 bases, and the junction held 3 bases outside the gene matches. This CDR3 comprises 15 residues.

The chain joins TRBV2 to TRBJ1-1, with 9 nucleotides matching TRBD1. The ends lost 8 bases at V and 1 base at J; junction bases unmatched: 5. CDR3 length: 14 amino acids. Germline lookup yields CDR1 SNHLY and CDR2 FYNNEI. The chain's CDR3 is CASLGTGWNTEAFF. DNA of the CDR3: TGTGCCAGCTTGGGGACAGGGTGGAACACTGAAGCTTTCTTT.

This chain links TRBV5-1 with TRBJ2-2; no definite D call. The V end was cut by 4 bases, the J end by 6 bases, with 10 bases between. Germline V gives CDR1 SGHRS, CDR2 YFSETQ. The CDR3 sequence is 13 residues long. The chain's CDR3 is CASSEPGSGELFF. The CDR3, as DNA: TGCGCCAGCAGCGAACCGGGTTCCGGGGAGCTGTTTTTT.

This rearrangement joins TRBV3-1 (or the pseudogene TRBV3-2) to TRBJ2-5; 10 positions match TRBD2. With 1 base clipped from V and 0 bases from J, the junction kept 2 bases outside the gene matches. The CDR3 extends over 16 amino acids. Germline V gene data show CDR1 as LGHDT and CDR2 as YNNKEL (reference sequence). The CDR3 here is CASSQALAGDQETQYF. The CDR3 coding sequence is TGTGCCAGCAGCCAAGCCCTAGCGGGAGACCAAGAGACCCAGTACTTC.

The genes are TRBV19 and TRBJ2-3, with 9 bases aligning to TRBD2. CDR3 length equals 13 residues. Germline trimming cut 7 bases from V and 2 bases from J; bases unmatched to any gene: 1. The germline V gene has CDR1 LNHDA and CDR2 SQIVND (reference sequence). The CDR3 protein is CASKREATDTQYF. Here the CDR3 DNA reads TGTGCCAGTAAGCGGGAGGCCACAGATACGCAGTATTTT.

The chain couples TRBV7-3 to TRBJ2-1; 7 nucleotides line up with TRBD2. The trim removed 3 bases at V and 9 bases at J, leaving 8 bases unmatched. The CDR3 has 14 amino acids. CDR1 SGHTA and CDR2 FQGTGA come from the germline V gene. CDR3 region: CASSFSRGSSEQFF. In DNA, the CDR3 is TGTGCCAGCAGCTTCTCTCGCGGGAGTAGTGAGCAGTTCTTC.

V is TRBV5-1 and J is TRBJ2-2; TRBD2 aligns across 8 bases. Germline trimming cut 3 bases from V and 5 bases from J; bases unmatched to any gene: 9. The CDR3 totals 16 residues. Germline CDR1 SGHRS, CDR2 YFSETQ. CDR3 in amino acids: CASSSSGSRRTGELFF. In DNA, the CDR3 is TGCGCCAGCAGCTCGAGCGGGAGTCGACGGACCGGGGAGCTGTTTTTT.

This clone was seen a single time. The chain's CDR3 is CASSLFLATNTGELFF. In nucleotides, the CDR3 is TGTGCCAGCAGCTTGTTCCTAGCGACGAACACCGGGGAGCTGTTTTTT. The chain uses TRBV5-5 and TRBJ2-2; D perhaps matches TRBD2 (6 bases). V lost 1 base to trimming and J lost 0 bases, with 10 bases between them. There are 16 residues in the CDR3. Germline CDR1 SGHKS, CDR2 YYEKEE (reference sequence).

The J gene is TRBJ2-7, the V gene TRBV28; a weak D match, TRBD2 (5 bases). CDR3 length: 15 amino acids. Trimming pared 4 bases from V and 0 bases from J, leaving 13 bases between. Germline lookup yields CDR1 MDHEN and CDR2 SYDVKM. The chain's CDR3 is CASSWPGRSSYEQYF. In nucleotides, the CDR3 is TGTGCCAGCAGTTGGCCGGGAAGGAGCTCCTACGAGCAGTACTTC.

The V call is TRBV29-1, the J call TRBJ2-1; 13 bases line up with TRBD2. The V segment lost 6 bases and the J segment 7 bases; nucleotides outside the gene matches: 9. CDR1 is SQVTM, CDR2 ANQGSEA, per germline. This CDR3 comprises 15 residues. CDR3 DNA sequence: TGCAGCGTCAAGGGTGTACTAGCGGGAGGGAATGAGCAGTTCTTC. Translating it yields CSVKGVLAGGNEQFF.

V and J are TRBV5-1 and TRBJ2-1; the match to TRBD2 covers 9 bases. Germline V gives CDR1 SGHRS, CDR2 YFSETQ. The V segment lost 0 bases and the J segment 7 bases; nucleotides outside the gene matches: 8. The CDR3 length is 16 residues. The CDR3 DNA sequence: TGCGCCAGCAGCTTGGCCCCCGGGACTAGCAGAAATGAGCAGTTCTTC. Amino acid sequence: CASSLAPGTSRNEQFF.

This chain links TRBV7-2 with TRBJ2-5; tentatively, D is TRBD2 (5 bases). Deletions cut 1 base from V and 1 base from J, with 13 bases between. From germline, CDR1 is SGHTA and CDR2 FQGNSA. CDR3 length: 16 amino acids. Here the CDR3 DNA reads TGTGCCAGCAGCTTAGGGGCCCTAGCCTCCCAAGAGACCCAGTACTTC. Translation: CASSLGALASQETQYF.

Here the CDR3 reads CASSQADRGSSNSPLHF. CDR3 in DNA: TGCGCCAGCAGCCAAGCAGACAGGGGTTCCAGTAATTCACCCCTCCACTTT. The J gene is TRBJ1-6, the V gene TRBV4-1; 8 bases line up with TRBD1. The V gene end was trimmed by 1 base and the J gene end by 6 bases; junction bases not matched to a gene: 8. The CDR3 has 17 amino acids. Germline V gives CDR1 MGHRA, CDR2 YSYEKL.

This chain uses TRBV30 with TRBJ1-5; the D is unclear. The V gene lost 2 bases and the J gene lost 1 base, with 9 bases spanning the gap. Germline V CDR1 and CDR2: GTSNPN, SVGIG (reference sequence). The CDR3 is 14 amino acids. The CDR3 region is CAWSTRGSNQPQHF. The CDR3 DNA reads TGTGCCTGGAGTACTCGCGGGAGCAATCAGCCCCAGCATTTT.

This clone was recorded once. The V gene is TRBV30, the J gene TRBJ2-7, with D perhaps matching TRBD1 (6 bases). V was pared by 1 base and J by 2 bases, with 9 bases between. This CDR3 spans 13 amino acids. Germline loops: CDR1 GTSNPN, CDR2 SVGIG (reference sequence). This chain's CDR3 is CAWSGDITYEQYF. CDR3 coding DNA: TGTGCCTGGAGTGGGGACATTACCTACGAGCAGTACTTC.